The 30 T cell receptor beta chains below were found in one sample sequenced in a study of blood T cells in healthy people across ages. The authors ran a second PCR of 7 to 11 cycles using a sample-barcoded 5' primer and a J-beta primer mix. In TCRdb, the 5' RACE reads were re-called with MiXCR into one record per CDR3 protein. The sample yields about 650,000 distinct CDR3 sequences, 32% seen once. What was sequenced was blood. Receptor source: an elderly woman in good health.

This clonotype was seen a handful of times. This chain connects TRBV6-5 to TRBJ1-2; D not resolved. Looked up from germline, CDR1 is MNHEY and CDR2 is SVGAGI. CDR3 length equals 13 residues. The V end was cut by 6 bases, the J end by 8 bases, with 16 bases between. CDR3 sequence (DNA): TGTGCCAGCAGGCGACGGGAAAGAAGCGGCTACACCTTC. Its translation: CASRRRERSGYTF.

J is TRBJ2-6 and V is TRBV7-2, with TRBD1 matching 10 bases. Germline CDR1 SGHTA, CDR2 FQGNSA. The CDR3 is 15 amino acids. Trimming cost V 4 bases and J 8 bases; bases outside gene matches: 5. The CDR3 region has the DNA TGTGCCAGCAGCTCGCGGACAGGGGGGACCAACGTCCTGACTTTC. The encoded protein is CASSSRTGGTNVLTF.

This chain connects TRBV7-6 to TRBJ1-5; 8 positions agree with TRBD1. Germline lookup yields CDR1 SGHVS and CDR2 FNYEAQ. The CDR3 covers 15 residues. Losses at the gene ends were 4 bases for V and 2 bases for J; bases not matched to a gene: 4. The CDR3 bases are TGTGCCAGCAGCTCAGACAGGGGAGGCAATCAGCCCCAGCATTTT. Encoded protein: CASSSDRGGNQPQHF.

V and J are TRBV28 and TRBJ1-2, with a tentative D call TRBD1 (5 bases). V lost 5 bases, J lost 6 bases, and 16 bases lay in between. Germline V gives CDR1 MDHEN, CDR2 SYDVKM. This CDR3 comprises 14 residues. The CDR3 region has the DNA TGTGCCAGCAGTCCCCATGGGGGAGAGCATGGCTACACCTTC. This sequence encodes CASSPHGGEHGYTF.

The chain couples TRBV19 to TRBJ1-5, with 9 bases matching TRBD1. After removal of 1 base from V and 4 bases from J, the junction contained 5 bases not matched to a gene. The germline V gene has CDR1 LNHDA and CDR2 SQIVND (reference sequence). The CDR3 loop spans 16 amino acids. CDR3 coding DNA: TGTGCCAGTAGTATAGTAGTCGGGACAGGGAATCAGCCCCAGCATTTT. Its translation: CASSIVVGTGNQPQHF.

This clonotype came up many times. The V gene is TRBV6-1, the J gene TRBJ1-5, with 9 bases that match TRBD1. V shed 6 bases, J shed 6 bases, and the junction held 9 bases outside the gene matches. This CDR3 comprises 15 residues. Germline V gene data show CDR1 as MNHNS and CDR2 as SASEGT. The DNA for the CDR3 is TGTGCCAGCAGGCAGGGACAGGGCCCCATTCAGCCCCAGCATTTT. Encoded protein: CASRQGQGPIQPQHF.

The genes are TRBV5-1 and TRBJ1-5; D is unclear. The V gene's germline CDR1 is SGHRS and CDR2 YFSETQ. The V and J ends lost 4 bases and 9 bases respectively, with 14 bases between them. This CDR3 is 13 amino acids long. CDR3 nucleotide sequence: TGCGCCAGCAGCCCCGAGGGCGATAGGCCCCAGCATTTT. Translation gives CASSPEGDRPQHF.

This clonotype was recorded many times. CDR3 loop: CAISEAGGSETQYF. The CDR3 nucleotides are TGTGCCATCAGTGAGGCTGGGGGAAGCGAGACCCAGTACTTC. This sequence joins TRBV10-3 and TRBJ2-5; D may correspond to TRBD1 or TRBD2 (5 bases each). Looked up from germline, CDR1 is ENHRY and CDR2 is SYGVKD. Trimming removed 2 bases from V and 5 bases from J, with 12 bases in between. CDR3 length equals 14 residues.

CDR3 sequence: CAWGTGGGYTF. The CDR3 DNA sequence: TGTGCCTGGGGGACAGGGGGTGGCTACACCTTC. The chain recombines TRBV30 with TRBJ1-2; 11 nucleotides match TRBD1. CDR1 is GTSNPN and CDR2 is SVGIG in the germline V gene (reference sequence). This CDR3 spans 11 amino acids. With V trimmed by 5 bases and J by 7 bases, 0 bases remained unmatched. Looking up the rest from reference TRBV30 and TRBJ1-2 gives the full variable domain: SQTIHQWPATLVQPVGSPLSLECTVEGTSNPNLYWYRQAAGRGLQLLFYSVGIGQISSEVPQNLSASRPQDRQFILSSKKLLLSDSGFYLCAWGTGGGYTFGSGTRLTVV.

Details on this clonotype: A read error may account for a junction end that differs from germline. The chain uses TRBV12-3 or TRBV12-4 and TRBJ2-3, with D possibly being TRBD2 (5 bases). CDR3 length: 16 residues. The CDR3 here is CASSLGFGVEADMQYF. The CDR3 DNA is TGTGCCAGCAGTTTAGGGTTTGGGGTGGAGGCAGATATGCAGTATTTT.

Concerning this clonotype: This clone may be a read error of a much larger clone one base away. The J gene is TRBJ2-7, the V gene TRBV28; 7 bases fit TRBD1. The CDR3 extends over 14 amino acids. In germline, CDR1 is MDHEN, CDR2 SYDVKM. V dropped 2 bases and J dropped 7; count of bases not matched to a gene: 8. The CDR3 coding sequence is TGTGCCAGCAGTTTAGTGGGACAGTACAATGAGCAGTACTTC. This encodes CASSLVGQYNEQYF.

This clonotype was seen a few times. This chain uses TRBV3-1 with TRBJ2-7; 8 nucleotides line up with TRBD1. V gave up 1 base and J gave up 0 bases; unmatched junction bases: 2. Germline lookup yields CDR1 LGHDT and CDR2 YNNKEL (reference sequence). CDR3 length: 15 residues. The CDR3 here is CASSQVGTGSYEQYF. CDR3 sequence (DNA): TGTGCCAGCAGCCAAGTTGGGACAGGCTCCTACGAGCAGTACTTC.

The CDR3 coding sequence is TGTGCCAGCAGCTTGGCCGGGAGATTGTACAATGAGCAGTACTTC. It encodes CASSLAGRLYNEQYF. J is TRBJ2-4 and V is TRBV5-8; weak D call: TRBD2 (6 bases). V was trimmed by 0 bases and J by 13 bases, leaving 20 bases between them. Germline values: CDR1 SGHTS, CDR2 YDEGEE. This CDR3 comprises 15 residues.

This clonotype was picked up many times. The chain carries TRBV29-1 and TRBJ1-1, with D unresolved. V was clipped by 0 bases and J by 5 bases, with 10 bases between them. Germline V gene lookup returns CDR1 SQVTM and CDR2 ANQGSEA. The CDR3 runs to 13 residues. In DNA, the CDR3 is TGCAGCGTTGAAGAGGCGGGTGGGACTGAAGCTTTCTTT. The encoded protein is CSVEEAGGTEAFF.

This clonotype was seen a few times. A much larger clone is a single base away; this may be a read error. V and J are TRBV29-1 and TRBJ2-5, with D unresolved. Germline CDR1 is SQVTM and CDR2 is ANQGSEA. Trimming cost V 0 bases and J 6 bases, with 14 bases left between them. CDR3 length: 14 residues. The CDR3 coding sequence is TGCAGCGTTGAAGAGACCCGTTGGGCGAAGACCCAGTACTTC. It codes for CSVEETRWAKTQYF.

J is TRBJ2-1 and V is TRBV20-1; weak D call: TRBD1 (6 bases). CDR3 length equals 12 residues. Germline V gene sequence: CDR1 DFQATT, CDR2 SNEGSKA (reference sequence). V dropped 0 bases and J dropped 7 bases, with 7 bases sitting between them. In DNA, the CDR3 is TGCAGTGCTAGAGAAGGGACAAATGAGCAGTTCTTC. Protein: CSAREGTNEQFF.

This clonotype occurred a few times. The V gene is TRBV4-2, the J gene TRBJ1-6, with D hard to call. The V gene lost 0 bases and the J gene lost 0 bases, with 6 bases spanning the gap. The CDR3 covers 16 residues. The V gene's germline CDR1 is LGHNA and CDR2 YNFKEQ. The CDR3 protein is CASSQDLSSYNSPLHF. The CDR3 DNA sequence: TGTGCCAGCAGCCAAGATCTTAGCTCCTATAATTCACCCCTCCACTTT.

The V and J genes are TRBV6-2 or TRBV6-3 and TRBJ2-6; D not resolved. V lost 6 bases to trimming and J lost 0 bases, with 6 bases between them. From germline, CDR1 is MNHEY and CDR2 SVGEGT. The CDR3 consists of 14 residues. CDR3 nucleotide sequence: TGTGCCAGCAGAAGGGTCTCTGGGGCCAACGTCCTGACTTTC. It translates to CASRRVSGANVLTF.

This clonotype was seen ten or more times. The chain links TRBV29-1 to TRBJ2-5, with TRBD1 as a possible D gene (6 bases). V lost 6 bases and J lost 5, with 16 bases in between. The CDR3 length is 13 residues. Germline values: CDR1 SQVTM, CDR2 ANQGSEA. CDR3 DNA sequence: TGCAGCGTCCCGGGACAAGACTTGGAGACCCAGTACTTC. Translation: CSVPGQDLETQYF.

This clonotype was seen ten or more times. This chain links TRBV5-1 with TRBJ2-5; D possibly corresponds to TRBD2 (5 bases). The CDR3 contains 14 residues. V was pared by 4 bases and J by 5 bases, with 15 bases between. CDR1 and CDR2 from the germline V gene are SGHRS and YFSETQ. CDR3 loop: CASSLTSMPETQYF. The CDR3 DNA reads as TGCGCCAGCAGCCTCACTAGTATGCCGGAGACCCAGTACTTC.

The V call is TRBV20-1, the J call TRBJ2-1; 7 bases align to TRBD1. Per germline, CDR1 DFQATT and CDR2 SNEGSKA (reference sequence). The CDR3 is 16 amino acids. The V segment lost 0 bases and the J segment 8 bases; nucleotides outside the gene matches: 13. The CDR3 here is CSARDQGTASKDEQFF. CDR3 DNA: TGCAGTGCTAGAGATCAGGGGACAGCCTCGAAGGATGAGCAGTTCTTC.

With regard to this clonotype: This may be a read error, as it is one base from a much larger clone. This chain connects TRBV29-1 to TRBJ2-1; 10 bases line up with TRBD2. The closer fit of TRBJ2-7 to the DNA end suggests the J call may be wrong. This CDR3 is built from 18 residues. Per the germline V gene, CDR1 is SQVTM and CDR2 is ANQGSEA. The CDR3 DNA reads as TGCAGCGTTGACAAGAGGGCTAGCGGGGGCCGCAACTACAATGAGCAGTACTTC. Amino acid sequence: CSVDKRASGGRNYNEQYF.

Remarks on this clonotype: A much larger clone sits a single nucleotide away, making a read error possible. This rearrangement joins TRBV18 to TRBJ2-3; D is uncertain. The CDR3 runs 17 residues. Germline values: CDR1 KGHSH, CDR2 LQKENI. V was pared by 1 base and J by 2 bases, with 16 bases between. The CDR3 DNA sequence: TGTGCCAGCTCACCACTCCCGGAAGCGTTTTTCACAGATACGCAGTATTTT. Translating it yields CASSPLPEAFFTDTQYF.

The V and J genes are TRBV19 and TRBJ2-1, with a weak D call TRBD1 (5 bases). The CDR3 is 14 amino acids. With 1 base removed from V and 7 bases from J, the gap between germline ends came to 11 bases. Germline CDR1 LNHDA, CDR2 SQIVND (reference sequence). This chain's CDR3 is CASSIGGGRNEQFF. The CDR3 DNA follows: TGTGCCAGTAGTATAGGGGGCGGTAGGAATGAGCAGTTCTTC.

Note on this clonotype: Being one base from a much bigger clone, this may be a read error. The V call is TRBV7-9, the J call TRBJ1-5, with D hard to call. Per germline, CDR1 SEHNR and CDR2 FQNEAQ (reference sequence). The CDR3 runs to 17 residues. The CDR3 region has the DNA TGTGCCAGCAGCTTAGAAGGGAAGGGCCTGGGCAATCAGCTCCAGCATTTT. Its protein is CASSLEGKGLGNQLQHF.

This clonotype turned up a few times. This chain links TRBV2 with TRBJ2-3, with D unclear. Germline loops: CDR1 SNHLY, CDR2 FYNNEI. Trimming removed 3 bases from V and 1 base from J, with 5 bases in between. CDR3 length equals 13 residues. CDR3 nucleotides: TGTGCCAGCAGTGATGTTGGCACAGATACGCAGTATTTT. It specifies CASSDVGTDTQYF.

With regard to this clonotype: A clone one base away is much larger, so this may be a read error. The chain links TRBV3-1 to TRBJ2-5, with 7 nucleotides matching TRBD1. The J call may not be correct, given that the DNA end is closer to TRBJ2-1. The CDR3 has 17 residues. CDR1 LGHDT and CDR2 YNNKEL come from the germline V gene (reference sequence). CDR3 nucleotides: TGTGCCAGCAGCCAAGATCCCGGGACAGATCTCCAAGAGACCCAGTTCTTC. It specifies CASSQDPGTDLQETQFF.

The sample holds one count of this clonotype. One end of the junction does not line up with germline, which may come from a read error. This sequence joins TRBV5-1 and TRBJ1-2, with D hard to call. This CDR3 region has 14 residues. Germline values: CDR1 SGHRS, CDR2 YFSETQ. CDR3 in DNA: TGCACCAGCAGCTTGGCCATGGGTAACTATGGCTACACCTTC. It codes for CTSSLAMGNYGYTF.

As regards this clonotype: Since a much larger clone is just one base distant, this may be a read error. The V and J genes are TRBV5-1 and TRBJ2-5; TRBD1 aligns across 10 bases. The V segment lost 0 bases and the J segment 4 bases; nucleotides outside the gene matches: 3. The V gene's germline CDR1 is SGHRS and CDR2 YFSETQ. The CDR3 is 15 amino acids. The DNA of the CDR3 is TGCGCCAGCAGCTTGGTAAGGGACAGGGGAGAGACCCAGTACTTC. This encodes CASSLVRDRGETQYF.

This clonotype was detected ten times or more. The V call is TRBV4-3, the J call TRBJ1-2; possible D gene TRBD1, 5 bases. Germline CDR1 LGHNA, CDR2 YSLEER. This CDR3 is 15 amino acids long. V lost 0 bases to trimming and J lost 4 bases, with 12 bases between them. CDR3 bases: TGCGCCAGCAGCCAAGAATCCCGGGGGGGCTATGGCTACACCTTC. This gives the protein CASSQESRGGYGYTF.